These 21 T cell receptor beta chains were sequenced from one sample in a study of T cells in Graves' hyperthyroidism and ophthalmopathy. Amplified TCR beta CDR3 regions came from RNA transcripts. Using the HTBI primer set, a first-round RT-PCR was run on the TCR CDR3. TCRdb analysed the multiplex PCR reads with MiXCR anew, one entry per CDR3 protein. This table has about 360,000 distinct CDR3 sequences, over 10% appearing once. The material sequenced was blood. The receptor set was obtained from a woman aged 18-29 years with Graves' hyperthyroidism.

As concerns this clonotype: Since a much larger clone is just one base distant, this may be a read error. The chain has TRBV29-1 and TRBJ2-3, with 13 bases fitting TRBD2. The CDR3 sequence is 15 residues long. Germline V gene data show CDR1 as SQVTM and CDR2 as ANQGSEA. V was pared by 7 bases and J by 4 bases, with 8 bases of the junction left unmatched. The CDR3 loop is CSARRTSGSADTQYF. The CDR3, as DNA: TGCAGCGCCCGCCGGACTAGCGGGAGCGCAGATACGCAGTATTTT.

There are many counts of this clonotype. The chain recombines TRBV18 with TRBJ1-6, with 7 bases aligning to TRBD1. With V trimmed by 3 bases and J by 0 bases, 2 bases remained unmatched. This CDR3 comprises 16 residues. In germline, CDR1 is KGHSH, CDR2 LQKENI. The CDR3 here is CASSPTGDSYNSPLHF. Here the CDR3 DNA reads TGTGCCAGCTCACCCACAGGGGACTCCTATAATTCACCCCTCCACTTT.

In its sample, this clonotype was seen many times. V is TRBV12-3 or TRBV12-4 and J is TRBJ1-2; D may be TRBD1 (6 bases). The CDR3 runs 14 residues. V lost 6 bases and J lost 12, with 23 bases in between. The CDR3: CASSHGQTRLRNTF. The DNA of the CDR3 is TGTGCCAGCAGCCATGGACAGACCAGGCTTCGGAACACCTTC.

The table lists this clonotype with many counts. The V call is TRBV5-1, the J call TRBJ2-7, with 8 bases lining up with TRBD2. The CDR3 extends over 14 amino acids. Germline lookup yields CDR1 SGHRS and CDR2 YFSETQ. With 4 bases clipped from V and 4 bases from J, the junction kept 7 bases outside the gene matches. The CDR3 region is CASSPGLAPYEQYF. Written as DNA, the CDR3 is TGCGCCAGCAGCCCCGGACTAGCCCCGTACGAGCAGTACTTC.

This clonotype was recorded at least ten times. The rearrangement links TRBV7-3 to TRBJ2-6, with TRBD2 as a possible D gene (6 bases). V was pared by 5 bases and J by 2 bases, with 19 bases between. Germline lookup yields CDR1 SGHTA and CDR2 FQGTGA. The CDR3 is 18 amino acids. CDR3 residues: CASSPAAREVAGANVLTF. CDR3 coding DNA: TGTGCCAGCAGCCCGGCTGCCAGGGAGGTAGCTGGGGCCAACGTCCTGACTTTC.

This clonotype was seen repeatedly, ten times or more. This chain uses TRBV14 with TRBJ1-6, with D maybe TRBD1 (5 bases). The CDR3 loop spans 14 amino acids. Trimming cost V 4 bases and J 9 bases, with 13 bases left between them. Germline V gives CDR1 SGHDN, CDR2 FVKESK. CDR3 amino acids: CASSPDWGSSPLHF. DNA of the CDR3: TGTGCCAGCAGCCCCGATTGGGGGAGTTCACCCCTCCACTTT.

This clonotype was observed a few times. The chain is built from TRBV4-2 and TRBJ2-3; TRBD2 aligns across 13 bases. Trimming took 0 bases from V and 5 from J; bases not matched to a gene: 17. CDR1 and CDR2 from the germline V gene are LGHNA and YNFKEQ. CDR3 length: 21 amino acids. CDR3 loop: CASSQDIPAGLAGSRGDTQYF. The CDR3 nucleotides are TGTGCCAGCAGCCAAGACATTCCGGCGGGACTAGCGGGATCTCGTGGAGATACGCAGTATTTT.

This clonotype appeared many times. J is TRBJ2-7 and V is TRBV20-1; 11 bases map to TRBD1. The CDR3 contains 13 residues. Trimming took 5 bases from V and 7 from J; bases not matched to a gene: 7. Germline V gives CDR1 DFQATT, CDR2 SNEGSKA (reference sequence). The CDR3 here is CSAPGQGAWEQYF. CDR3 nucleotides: TGCAGTGCTCCTGGACAGGGGGCTTGGGAGCAGTACTTC.

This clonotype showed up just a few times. CDR3 nucleotide sequence: TGTGCCAGCTCACCACTTCTACAGTTGGGAGGCTACACCTTC. It specifies CASSPLLQLGGYTF. V gene TRBV18 combines with J gene TRBJ1-2; D unresolved. Germline V gene data show CDR1 as KGHSH and CDR2 as LQKENI. V was cut by 1 base and J by 8 bases, with 14 bases left in between. This CDR3 spans 14 amino acids. Full variable domain (missing parts from reference TRBV18 and TRBJ1-2): NAGVMQNPRHLVRRRGQEARLRCSPMKGHSHVYWYRQLPEEGLKFMVYLQKENIIDESGMPKERFSAEFPKEGPSILRIQQVVRGDSAAYFCASSPLLQLGGYTFGSGTRLTVV.

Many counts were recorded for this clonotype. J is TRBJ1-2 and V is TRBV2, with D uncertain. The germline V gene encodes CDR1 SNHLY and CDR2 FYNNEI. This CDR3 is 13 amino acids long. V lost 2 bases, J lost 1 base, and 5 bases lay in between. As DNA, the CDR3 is TGTGCCAGCAGTGAACTAAGTAACTATGGCTACACCTTC. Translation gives CASSELSNYGYTF.

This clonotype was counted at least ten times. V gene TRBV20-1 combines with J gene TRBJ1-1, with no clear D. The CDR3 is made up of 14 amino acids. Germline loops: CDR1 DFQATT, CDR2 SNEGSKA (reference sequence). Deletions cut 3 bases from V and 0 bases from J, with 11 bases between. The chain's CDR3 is CSARVWNLNTEAFF. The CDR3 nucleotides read TGCAGTGCTAGGGTCTGGAATCTGAACACTGAAGCTTTCTTT.

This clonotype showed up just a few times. In DNA, the CDR3 is TGTGCCAGCAGTGGAAAGACTCCGGGACCACCACAATACTATGGCTACACCTTC. Translated, it gives CASSGKTPGPPQYYGYTF. The gene calls are TRBV6-4 and TRBJ1-2; weak D call: TRBD1 (5 bases). The length of the CDR3 is 18 residues. Germline V gene sequence: CDR1 MRHNA, CDR2 SNTAGT. With 4 bases removed from V and 3 bases from J, the gap between germline ends came to 24 bases.

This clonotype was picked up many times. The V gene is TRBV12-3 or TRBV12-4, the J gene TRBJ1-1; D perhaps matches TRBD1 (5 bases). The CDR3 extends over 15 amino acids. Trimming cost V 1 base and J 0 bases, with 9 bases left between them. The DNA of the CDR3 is TGTGCCAGCAGTTTAGAGGGGACGATGAACACTGAAGCTTTCTTT. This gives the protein CASSLEGTMNTEAFF.

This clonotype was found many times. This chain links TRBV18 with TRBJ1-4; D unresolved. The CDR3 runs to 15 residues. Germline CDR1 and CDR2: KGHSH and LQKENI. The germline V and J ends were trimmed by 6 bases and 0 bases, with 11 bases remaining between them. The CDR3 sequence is CASSLRSPTNEKLFF. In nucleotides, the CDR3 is TGTGCCAGCTCCCTGAGGAGCCCAACTAATGAAAAACTGTTTTTT. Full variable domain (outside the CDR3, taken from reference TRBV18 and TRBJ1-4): NAGVMQNPRHLVRRRGQEARLRCSPMKGHSHVYWYRQLPEEGLKFMVYLQKENIIDESGMPKERFSAEFPKEGPSILRIQQVVRGDSAAYFCASSLRSPTNEKLFFGSGTQLSVL.

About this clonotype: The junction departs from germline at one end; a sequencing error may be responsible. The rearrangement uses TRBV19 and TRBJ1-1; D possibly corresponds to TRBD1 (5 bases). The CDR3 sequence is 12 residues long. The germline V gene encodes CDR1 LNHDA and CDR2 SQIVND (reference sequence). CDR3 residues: CAVGTGNAEAFF. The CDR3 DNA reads TGTGCCGTGGGGACTGGGAACGCTGAAGCTTTCTTT.

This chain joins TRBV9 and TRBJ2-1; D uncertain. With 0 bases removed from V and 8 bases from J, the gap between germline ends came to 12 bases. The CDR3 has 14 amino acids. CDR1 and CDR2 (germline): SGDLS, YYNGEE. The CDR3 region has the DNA TGTGCCAGCAGCGTAGCTTTGTTGCGGCATGAGCAGTTCTTC. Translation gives CASSVALLRHEQFF.

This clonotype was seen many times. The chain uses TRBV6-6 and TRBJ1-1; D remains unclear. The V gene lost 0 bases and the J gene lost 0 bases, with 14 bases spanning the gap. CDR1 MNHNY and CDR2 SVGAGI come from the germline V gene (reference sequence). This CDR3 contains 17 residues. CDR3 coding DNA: TGTGCCAGCAGTTACTCGTCCGAGTGGCCGGTGAACACTGAAGCTTTCTTT. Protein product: CASSYSSEWPVNTEAFF.

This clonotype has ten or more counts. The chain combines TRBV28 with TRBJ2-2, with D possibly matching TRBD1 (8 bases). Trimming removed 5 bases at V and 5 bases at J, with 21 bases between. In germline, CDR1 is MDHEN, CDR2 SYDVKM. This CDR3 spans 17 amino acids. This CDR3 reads CASSGYGGTGQTGELFF. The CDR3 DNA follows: TGTGCCAGCAGTGGATACGGGGGGACAGGTCAGACCGGGGAGCTGTTTTTT.

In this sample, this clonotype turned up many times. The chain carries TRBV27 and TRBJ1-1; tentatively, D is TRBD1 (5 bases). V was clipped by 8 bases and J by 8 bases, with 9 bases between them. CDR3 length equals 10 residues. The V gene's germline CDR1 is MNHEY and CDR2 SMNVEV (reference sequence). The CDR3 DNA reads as TGTGCCAGCGGGGCGGTGGAAGCTTTCTTT. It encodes CASGAVEAFF.

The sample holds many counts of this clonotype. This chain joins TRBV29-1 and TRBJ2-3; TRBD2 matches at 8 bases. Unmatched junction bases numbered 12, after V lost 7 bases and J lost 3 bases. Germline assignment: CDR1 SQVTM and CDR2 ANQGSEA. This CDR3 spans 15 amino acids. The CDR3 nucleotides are TGCAGCGGGCACGGGGGGAGCGGGAGAACAGATACGCAGTATTTT. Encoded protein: CSGHGGSGRTDTQYF.

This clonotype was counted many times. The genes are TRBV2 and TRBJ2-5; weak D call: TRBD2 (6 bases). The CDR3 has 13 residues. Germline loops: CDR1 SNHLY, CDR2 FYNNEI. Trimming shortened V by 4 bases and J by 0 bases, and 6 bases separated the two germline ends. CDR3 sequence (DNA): TGTGCCAGCAGTGGGGACTACCAAGAGACCCAGTACTTC. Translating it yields CASSGDYQETQYF.